The 12 T cell receptor beta chains presented below share a single source sample, sequenced in a study of CD8+CD57+ T cells in acquired aplastic anemia. The patients chosen for sequencing had shown expansion of CD8+CD57+ cells (detected by flow cytometry). Investigators profiled TCR beta VDJ and CDR3 from genomic DNA template. TCRdb re-called the reads through MiXCR, storing one row per CDR3 protein. The table records 450,000 to 600,000 distinct CDR3 sequences, around 30% of them present only once. Sequenced material: sorted CD4+, CD8+, or CD8+CD57+ T cells (not recorded which) from PBMCs. These receptors all come from a human donor with aplastic anemia.

The chain couples TRBV6-1 to TRBJ2-1; the D call may be TRBD1 or TRBD2 (6 bases each). V lost 6 bases and J 12 bases, leaving 21 bases between the germline ends. The CDR3 extends over 14 amino acids. Looked up from germline, CDR1 is MNHNS and CDR2 is SASEGT. The CDR3 loop reads CASSRDLNGGGQFF. Here the CDR3 DNA reads TGTGCCAGCAGCCGCGATTTGAACGGAGGGGGGCAGTTCTTC.

In its sample, this clonotype was seen many times. This sequence joins TRBV2 and TRBJ2-7, with 11 nucleotides matching TRBD1. The junction had 4 bases not matched to a gene; V was cut back by 6 bases and J by 6 bases. Germline V gene lookup returns CDR1 SNHLY and CDR2 FYNNEI. CDR3 length: 13 amino acids. Here the CDR3 DNA reads TGTGCCAGCAGCCAGGGACAGGGGGGCGAGCAGTACTTC. Translated: CASSQGQGGEQYF.

The chain combines TRBV4-2 with TRBJ2-5; 8 nucleotides agree with TRBD2. Trimming removed 1 base from V and 2 bases from J; junction bases left unmatched: 6. CDR1 and CDR2 from the germline V gene are LGHNA and YNFKEQ. The CDR3 sequence is 16 residues long. The CDR3 loop is CASSQGLPSGQETQYF. The CDR3 nucleotides read TGTGCCAGCAGCCAAGGCCTGCCTAGCGGGCAAGAGACCCAGTACTTC.

The V call is TRBV30, the J call TRBJ1-1; a possible D gene is TRBD1 (5 bases). The CDR3 sequence is 17 residues long. V lost 4 bases and J lost 2, with 23 bases in between. Germline-derived CDR1 and CDR2 are GTSNPN and SVGIG (reference sequence). The CDR3 loop is CAWTPSVRGIGNTEAFF. The CDR3 nucleotides are TGTGCCTGGACCCCCTCGGTAAGGGGAATCGGTAACACTGAAGCTTTCTTT.

The chain uses TRBV7-9 and TRBJ1-1, with D perhaps matching TRBD1 (5 bases). CDR1 and CDR2 (germline): SEHNR, FQNEAQ (reference sequence). V lost 5 bases to trimming and J lost 5 bases, with 36 bases between them. The CDR3 has 21 amino acids. The CDR3 region has the DNA TGTGCCAGCAGCCCAGGAGACCCGGGACTAGCGGGGGGGAAAGGTGTAACTGAAGCTTTCTTT. It yields the protein CASSPGDPGLAGGKGVTEAFF. Full variable domain (missing parts from reference TRBV7-9 and TRBJ1-1): DTGVSQNPRHKITKRGQNVTFRCDPISEHNRLYWYRQTLGQGPEFLTYFQNEAQLEKSRLLSDRFSAERPKGSFSTLEIQRTEQGDSAMYLCASSPGDPGLAGGKGVTEAFFGQGTRLTVV.

There are many counts of this clonotype. This chain connects TRBV19 to TRBJ2-2, with D perhaps matching TRBD1 (6 bases). Germline V gene lookup returns CDR1 LNHDA and CDR2 SQIVND (reference sequence). V lost 1 base, J lost 4 bases, and 10 bases lay in between. The CDR3 sequence is 15 residues long. CDR3 sequence reads: CASSIVPRGTGELFF. The DNA for the CDR3 is TGTGCCAGTAGTATAGTCCCCAGGGGCACCGGGGAGCTGTTTTTT.

This clonotype was detected only a few times. V and J are TRBV5-1 and TRBJ2-7, with a possible D match to TRBD1 (7 bases). Germline CDR1 and CDR2: SGHRS and YFSETQ. This CDR3 contains 15 residues. V was clipped by 2 bases and J by 6 bases, with 18 bases between them. For the CDR3, the DNA is TGCGCCAGCAGCTTACCGACAGGGAGGATTTCCGAGCAGTACTTC. Translated, it gives CASSLPTGRISEQYF.

This clonotype was found many times. V usage is TRBV24-1 and J usage is TRBJ1-1, with D perhaps matching TRBD1 (5 bases). The CDR3 consists of 13 residues. Trimming took 3 bases from V and 8 from J, leaving 12 bases between them. Per the germline V gene, CDR1 is KGHDR and CDR2 is SFDVKD. DNA of the CDR3: TGTGCCACCAGTGATGTTACCGGGACCGAAGCTTTCTTT. Its translation: CATSDVTGTEAFF.

A few counts support this clonotype. Just one base apart from a much larger clone, this may be a read error. The chain is built from TRBV7-2 and TRBJ1-2; D is ambiguous. Germline V CDR1 and CDR2: SGHTA, FQGNSA. CDR3 size: 12 residues. Trimming stripped 3 bases from V and 6 bases from J, with 8 bases between. CDR3: CTSSFPGNGYTF. In nucleotides, the CDR3 is TGTACCAGCAGCTTCCCGGGAAATGGCTACACCTTC.

About this clonotype itself: A read error may explain this, as a much larger clone is one base away. The chain carries TRBV12-3 or TRBV12-4 and TRBJ2-7, with D possibly matching TRBD1 (6 bases). The CDR3 covers 15 residues. DNA for the CDR3: TGTGCCAGCAGTTTTGGACAGATGATCTCCTACGAGCAGTGCTTC. It specifies CASSFGQMISYEQCF.

This clonotype was seen a handful of times. The rearrangement joins TRBV9 to TRBJ2-1; 8 bases are a match to TRBD2. The V and J ends lost 0 bases and 3 bases, in that order; junction bases with no gene match: 5. Germline lookup yields CDR1 SGDLS and CDR2 YYNGEE. The CDR3 runs 16 residues. For the CDR3, the DNA is TGTGCCAGCAGCGTAGAGGCTAGCGGGTACTACAATGAGCAGTTCTTC. Amino acid sequence: CASSVEASGYYNEQFF. Full variable domain (outside the CDR3, taken from reference TRBV9 and TRBJ2-1): DSGVTQTPKHLITATGQRVTLRCSPRSGDLSVYWYQQSLDQGLQFLIQYYNGEERAKGNILERFSAQQFPDLHSELNLSSLELGDSALYFCASSVEASGYYNEQFFGPGTRLTVL.

This clonotype has a handful of counts. The chain's CDR3 is CASSFNRENTEAFF. The CDR3 DNA follows: TGCGCCAGCAGCTTCAACAGGGAGAACACTGAAGCTTTCTTT. V is TRBV5-1 and J is TRBJ1-1; possible D gene TRBD1, 6 bases. This CDR3 is built from 14 residues. The V and J ends lost 2 bases and 1 base respectively, with 9 bases between them. From germline, CDR1 is SGHRS and CDR2 YFSETQ.